This section outlines one T cell receptor beta chain sequence together with its context. This specimen comes from a study of somatic mutations in cytotoxic T cells in rheumatoid arthritis. Method: immunoSEQ multiplex PCR; TCRdb's copy keeps in-frame clones and lacks some. This sample yields 20,000 or so clones, of which over 75% are seen a single time; about 10% belongs to the top ten. The receptor was isolated from a woman in her fifties or sixties in good health. Specimen: CD8+ T cells sorted from blood.

CDR3 loop: CAAGRRNVGEAFF. The CDR3 DNA sequence: TGTGCTGCCGGCCGGCGGAATGTAGGTGAAGCTTTCTTT. The rearrangement links TRBV27 to TRBJ1-1; the D is unclear. The CDR3 runs 13 residues. CDR1 and CDR2 (germline): MNHEY, SMNVEV (reference sequence).